One sample yielded the 8 T cell receptor beta chains listed below, sequenced in a study of T-cell memory formation after mild COVID-19. TCRdb passed the 5' RACE reads through MiXCR, listing each CDR3 protein once. Among about 60,000 distinct CDR3 sequences, more than 10% were seen once, and the ten largest hold 20% to 25%. Source material: PBMCs or a T cell subset sorted from them (not recorded which). These receptors were obtained from a man younger than 30 who had mild COVID-19 (a few samples of this study predate the infection). Cell type and time point are not known.

This chain uses TRBV2 with TRBJ2-1; D might be TRBD1 (5 bases). This CDR3 comprises 13 residues. The V gene's germline CDR1 is SNHLY and CDR2 FYNNEI. Trimming took 6 bases from V and 5 from J, leaving 11 bases between them. The CDR3, as DNA: TGTGCCAGCAGAGAGACAGTTAACAATGAGCAGTTCTTC. Residues: CASRETVNNEQFF.

This chain links TRBV7-2 with TRBJ2-7, with TRBD1 identical over 10 bases. Germline V gene lookup returns CDR1 SGHTA and CDR2 FQGNSA. With V trimmed by 3 bases and J by 2 bases, 4 bases remained unmatched. The CDR3 is 15 amino acids. The CDR3 protein is CASSFAGTGAYEQYF. CDR3 in DNA: TGTGCCAGCAGCTTCGCCGGGACAGGGGCCTACGAGCAGTACTTC. The complete variable domain, with remaining parts taken from reference TRBV7-2 and TRBJ2-7, reads GAGVSQSPSNKVTEKGKDVELRCDPISGHTALYWYRQSLGQGLEFLIYFQGNSAPDKSGLPSDRFSAERTGGSVSTLTIQRTQQEDSAVYLCASSFAGTGAYEQYFGPGTRLTVT.

This chain joins TRBV6-5 and TRBJ1-4; possibly TRBD1 for D (6 bases). Trimming took off 6 bases at V and 4 bases at J, with 15 bases between the two ends. From germline, CDR1 is MNHEY and CDR2 SVGAGI. This CDR3 region has 15 residues. The CDR3 DNA reads TGTGCCAGCAGCACCGAGGGCAGGGGTAATGAAAAACTGTTTTTT. Protein sequence: CASSTEGRGNEKLFF.

The sample holds many counts of this clonotype. The chain links TRBV11-2 to TRBJ2-1, with D possibly called TRBD1 or TRBD2 (5 bases each). The CDR3 consists of 13 residues. The V end was cut by 5 bases, the J end by 8 bases, with 13 bases between. Germline V gives CDR1 SGHAT, CDR2 FQNNGV. The CDR3 nucleotides are TGTGCCAGCAGCGGACAACTAGGAGATGAGCAGTTCTTC. It codes for CASSGQLGDEQFF.

Comments on this clonotype: This may be a read error: a much more frequent sequence differs by one nucleotide. The rearrangement links TRBV7-8 to TRBJ2-3; 8 positions match TRBD1. The CDR3 has 15 residues. Germline V gene sequence: CDR1 SGHVS, CDR2 FQNEAQ. V trimming: 5 bases; J trimming: 4 bases; junction bases outside the gene matches: 8. DNA for the CDR3: TGTGCCAGCAGCCCAGACAGGGGTCGGGCAGATACGCAGTATTTT. Translation gives CASSPDRGRADTQYF. Supplemented by reference TRBV7-8 and TRBJ2-3, the full variable domain reads GAGVSQSPRYKVAKRGQDVALRCDPISGHVSLFWYQQALGQGPEFLTYFQNEAQLDKSGLPSDRFFAERPEGSVSTLKIQRTQQEDSAVYLCASSPDRGRADTQYFGPGTRLTVL.

This clonotype turned up a few times. This chain uses TRBV6-5 with TRBJ1-1, with 7 bases fitting TRBD1. Germline-derived CDR1 and CDR2 are MNHEY and SVGAGI. The V segment lost 0 bases and the J segment 7 bases; nucleotides outside the gene matches: 8. The length of the CDR3 is 15 residues. In nucleotides, the CDR3 is TGTGCCAGCAGTTACTCAACAGGGGCGACCCATGAAGCTTTCTTT. Its translation: CASSYSTGATHEAFF.

This clonotype was observed a handful of times. V gene TRBV4-3 combines with J gene TRBJ2-3; D not resolved. This CDR3 has 14 residues. Per germline, CDR1 LGHNA and CDR2 YSLEER. V was clipped by 3 bases and J by 0 bases, with 7 bases between them. The CDR3 sequence is CASSHLTSTDTQYF. CDR3 nucleotides: TGCGCCAGCAGCCACTTGACTAGCACAGATACGCAGTATTTT.

This clonotype appeared a few times. This sequence joins TRBV7-2 and TRBJ1-3; the D gene is possibly TRBD1 (5 bases). Germline V lookup: CDR1 SGHTA, CDR2 FQGNSA. V was pared by 0 bases and J by 1 base, with 7 bases between. The CDR3 spans 15 residues. The CDR3 bases are TGTGCCAGCAGCTTAGCGGCAGGGTCTGGAAACACCATATATTTT. This gives the protein CASSLAAGSGNTIYF.